A single sample gave rise to the 3 T cell receptor beta chains below, sequenced in a study of cytomegalovirus exposure and HLA in healthy donors. PCR was performed using 60 Vbeta and 13 Jbeta primers. TCRdb's table, derived via immunoSEQ multiplex PCR, lists solely in-frame clones and lacks some. The table has approximately 120,000 clones, about 81% seen once. Sequencing used PBMCs. These receptor sequences come from a woman in her twenties or thirties in good health and CMV-seronegative.

V gene TRBV9 combines with J gene TRBJ2-1, with TRBD2 matching 7 bases. Trimming at V came to 4 bases and at J to 5 bases, leaving 9 bases not matched to a gene. The CDR3 totals 15 residues. Germline CDR1 is SGDLS and CDR2 is YYNGEE. The CDR3: CASSITGRNNNEQFF. The CDR3 bases are TGTGCCAGCAGCATCACCGGGAGGAATAACAATGAGCAGTTCTTC.

V usage is TRBV5-1 and J usage is TRBJ1-1; 10 positions match TRBD1. The CDR3 sequence is 14 residues long. Germline assignment: CDR1 SGHRS and CDR2 YFSETQ. Trimming removed 0 bases from V and 7 bases from J; junction bases left unmatched: 3. Written as DNA, the CDR3 is TGCGCCAGCAGCTTGGCGACAGGGGGCTTTGAAGCTTTCTTT. Its translation: CASSLATGGFEAFF.

J is TRBJ2-5 and V is TRBV5-1, with D hard to call. This CDR3 contains 14 residues. V lost 6 bases to trimming and J lost 5 bases, with 17 bases between them. CDR1 and CDR2 (germline): SGHRS, YFSETQ. Written as DNA, the CDR3 is TGCGCCAGCATCGAAACTCAATACGGGGAGACCCAGTACTTC. As protein: CASIETQYGETQYF.